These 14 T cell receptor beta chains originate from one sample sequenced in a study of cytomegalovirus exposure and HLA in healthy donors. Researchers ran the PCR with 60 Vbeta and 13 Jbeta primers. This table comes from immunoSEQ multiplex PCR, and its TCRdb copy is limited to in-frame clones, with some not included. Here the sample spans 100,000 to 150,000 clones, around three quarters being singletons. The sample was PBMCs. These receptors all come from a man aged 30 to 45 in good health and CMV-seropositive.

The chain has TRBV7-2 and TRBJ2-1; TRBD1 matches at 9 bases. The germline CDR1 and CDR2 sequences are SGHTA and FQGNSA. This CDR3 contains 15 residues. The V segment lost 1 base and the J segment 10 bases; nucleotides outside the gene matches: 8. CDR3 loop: CASSLGEGQGSEQFF. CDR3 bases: TGTGCCAGCAGCTTAGGGGAGGGACAGGGATCCGAGCAGTTCTTC.

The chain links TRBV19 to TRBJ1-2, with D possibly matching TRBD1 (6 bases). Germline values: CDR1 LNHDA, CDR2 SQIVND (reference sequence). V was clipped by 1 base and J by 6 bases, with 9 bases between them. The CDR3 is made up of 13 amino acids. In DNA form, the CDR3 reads TGTGCCAGTAGTATAGGAACAGGGAATGGCTACACCTTC. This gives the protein CASSIGTGNGYTF.

The CDR3 loop is CASSTDSGNSPLHF. DNA for the CDR3: TGTGCCAGCAGTACCGACAGTGGTAATTCACCCCTCCACTTT. This chain joins TRBV28 and TRBJ1-6; a possible D gene is TRBD1 (5 bases). V was clipped by 5 bases and J by 6 bases, with 11 bases between them. CDR1 is MDHEN and CDR2 is SYDVKM in the germline V gene. The CDR3 extends over 14 amino acids.

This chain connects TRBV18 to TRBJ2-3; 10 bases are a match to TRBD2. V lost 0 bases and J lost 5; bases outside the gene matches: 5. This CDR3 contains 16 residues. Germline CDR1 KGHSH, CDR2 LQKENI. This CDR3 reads CASSPPSGGERDTQYF. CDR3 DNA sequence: TGTGCCAGCTCACCACCAAGCGGGGGGGAAAGAGATACGCAGTATTTT.

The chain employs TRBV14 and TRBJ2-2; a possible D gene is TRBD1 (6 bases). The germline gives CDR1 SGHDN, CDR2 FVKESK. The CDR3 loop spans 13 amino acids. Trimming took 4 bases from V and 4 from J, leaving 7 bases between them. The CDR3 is CASSLRGTGELFF. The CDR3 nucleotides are TGTGCCAGCAGCCTCAGGGGCACCGGGGAGCTGTTTTTT.

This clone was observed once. CDR3 residues: CAWSVLSETQYF. Here the CDR3 DNA reads TGTGCCTGGAGTGTACTGAGTGAGACCCAGTACTTC. The chain couples TRBV30 to TRBJ2-5; D not resolved. The CDR3 runs 12 residues. V was pared by 0 bases and J by 5 bases, with 7 bases between. CDR1 and CDR2 from the germline V gene are GTSNPN and SVGIG (reference sequence).

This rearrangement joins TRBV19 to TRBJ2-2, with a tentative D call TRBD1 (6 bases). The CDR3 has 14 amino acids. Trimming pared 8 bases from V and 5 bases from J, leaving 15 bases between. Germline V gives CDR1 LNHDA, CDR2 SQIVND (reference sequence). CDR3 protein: CASGLRQATGELFF. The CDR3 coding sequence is TGTGCCAGTGGTCTAAGACAGGCGACCGGGGAGCTGTTTTTT.

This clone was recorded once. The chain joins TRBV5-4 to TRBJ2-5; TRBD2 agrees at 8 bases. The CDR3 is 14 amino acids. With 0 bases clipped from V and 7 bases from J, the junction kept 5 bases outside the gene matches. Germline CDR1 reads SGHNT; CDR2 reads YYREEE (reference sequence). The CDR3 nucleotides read TGTGCCAGCAGCTTGGCCGCCGGGGGGGGGACCCAGTACTTC. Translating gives CASSLAAGGGTQYF.

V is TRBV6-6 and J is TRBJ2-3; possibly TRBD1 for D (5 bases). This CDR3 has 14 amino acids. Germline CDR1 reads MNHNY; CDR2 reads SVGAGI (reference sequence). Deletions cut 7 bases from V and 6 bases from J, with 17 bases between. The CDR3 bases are TGTGCCAGCATACCCTGGGGCAGGCGGGATACGCAGTATTTT. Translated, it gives CASIPWGRRDTQYF.

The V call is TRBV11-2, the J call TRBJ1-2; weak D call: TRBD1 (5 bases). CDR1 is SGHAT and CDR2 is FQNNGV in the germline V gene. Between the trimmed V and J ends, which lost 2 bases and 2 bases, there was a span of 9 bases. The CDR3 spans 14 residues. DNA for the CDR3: TGTGCCAGCAGCTTAAGTGCAGGGAACTATGGCTACACCTTC. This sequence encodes CASSLSAGNYGYTF. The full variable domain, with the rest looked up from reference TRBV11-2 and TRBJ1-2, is EAGVAQSPRYKIIEKRQSVAFWCNPISGHATLYWYQQILGQGPKLLIQFQNNGVVDDSQLPKDRFSAERLKGVDSTLKIQPAKLEDSAVYLCASSLSAGNYGYTFGSGTRLTVV.

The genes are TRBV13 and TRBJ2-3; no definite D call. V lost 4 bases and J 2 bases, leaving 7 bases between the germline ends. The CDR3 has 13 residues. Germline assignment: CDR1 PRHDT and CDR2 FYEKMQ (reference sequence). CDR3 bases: TGTGCCAGCAGCTCCTCAGTCACAGATACGCAGTATTTT. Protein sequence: CASSSSVTDTQYF.

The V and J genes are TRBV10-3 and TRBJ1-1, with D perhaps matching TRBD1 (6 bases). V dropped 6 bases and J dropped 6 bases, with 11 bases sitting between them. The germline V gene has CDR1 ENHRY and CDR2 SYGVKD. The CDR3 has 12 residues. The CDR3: CAIRWGQSEAFF. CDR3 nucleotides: TGTGCCATCAGATGGGGGCAATCTGAAGCTTTCTTT.

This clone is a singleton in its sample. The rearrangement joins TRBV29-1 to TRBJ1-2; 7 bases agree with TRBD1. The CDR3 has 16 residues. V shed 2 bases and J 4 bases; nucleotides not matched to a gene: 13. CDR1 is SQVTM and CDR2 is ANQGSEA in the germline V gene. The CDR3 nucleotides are TGCAGCGTTGAATATTTGGACAGGCAGTCTCTCTATGGCTACACCTTC. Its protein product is CSVEYLDRQSLYGYTF.

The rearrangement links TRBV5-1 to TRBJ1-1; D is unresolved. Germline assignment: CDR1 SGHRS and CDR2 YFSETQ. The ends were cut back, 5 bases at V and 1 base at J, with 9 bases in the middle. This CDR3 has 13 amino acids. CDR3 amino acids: CASRTPANTEAFF. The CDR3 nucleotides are TGCGCCAGCAGGACTCCCGCGAACACTGAAGCTTTCTTT.